Included here is one T cell receptor beta chain sequence, with context. The target antigen is unknown. This sample was taken from a study of long-term antiretroviral therapy in people with HIV. Trimming cost V 1 base and J 8 bases, with 11 bases left between them. The CDR3 consists of 13 residues. Germline V gene sequence: CDR1 LNHDA, CDR2 SQIVND (reference sequence). Study-wide results and limits: Across all time points, the repertoire was dominated by clones that expanded before ART. Controls exceeded HIV repertoires in CDR3 length range.

No donor had fewer than one pre-ART PBMC sample or fewer than two post-ART PBMC samples. Runs used v3.0 of the immunoSEQ assay and were done at survey level. Assay used: immunoSEQ multiplex PCR; TCRdb lists only in-frame clones, some missing. Found here are 35,000 to 45,000 clones, 70% to 90% of them singletons; the top ten hold roughly 3.9%. This chain uses TRBV19 with TRBJ1-1; a possible D gene is TRBD1 (5 bases). The receptor comes from a woman aged 18-29 years with HIV. The specimen comprised unsorted PBMCs, sampled just before starting antiretroviral therapy. CDR3: CASSIVPGTEAFF. The DNA for the CDR3 is TGTGCCAGTAGTATAGTACCCGGGACCGAAGCTTTCTTT.